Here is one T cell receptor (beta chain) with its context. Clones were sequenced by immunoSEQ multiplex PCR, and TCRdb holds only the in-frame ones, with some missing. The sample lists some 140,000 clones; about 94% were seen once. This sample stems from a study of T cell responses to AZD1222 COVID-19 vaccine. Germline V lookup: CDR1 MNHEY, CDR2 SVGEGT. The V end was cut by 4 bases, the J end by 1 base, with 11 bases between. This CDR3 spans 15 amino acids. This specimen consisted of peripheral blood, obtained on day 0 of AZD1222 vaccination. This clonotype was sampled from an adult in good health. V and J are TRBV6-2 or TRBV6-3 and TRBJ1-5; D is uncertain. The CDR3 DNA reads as TGTGCCAGCAGTTTCCCAGGCATGAGCAATCAGCCCCAGCATTTT. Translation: CASSFPGMSNQPQHF.